This T cell receptor (beta chain) derives from a study of graft-versus-host responses after intestinal transplantation. In the study overall: Transplants given to recipients were multivisceral, liver-intestinal, or isolated intestinal. Study findings and constraints: Marrow from the recipient contained GvH clones, some of which had appeared first in ileum or blood. Graft-versus-host to host-versus-graft clonal ratios in allografts were high in patients with graft-donor T cell macrochimerism.

The table came from immunoSEQ multiplex PCR; TCRdb's copy has only in-frame clones and leaves some out. Of about 38,000 clones listed, roughly four fifths were seen once; the top ten hold about 4%. In the case of this clone: Its target is unknown.

V lost 5 bases to trimming and J lost 4 bases, with 11 bases between them. The V gene's germline CDR1 is SNHLY and CDR2 FYNNEI. This CDR3 is 13 amino acids long. The material sequenced was PBMCs, taken more than 950 days after transplant. The V and J genes are TRBV2 and TRBJ2-5; possibly TRBD1 or TRBD2 for D (5 bases each). This sequence originates from a human patient who received an intestinal transplant, so some T cells may come from the graft donor. CDR3 coding DNA: TGTGCCAGCAGTCAGGGACCCGGAGAGACCCAGTACTTC. Translation: CASSQGPGETQYF.